The 26 T cell receptor beta chains below all came from one sample that was sequenced in a study of CD8 T cells in Susac syndrome. When the RNA was reverse transcribed, random hexamers were used with an input of about 0.5 to 1 ug. MiXCR, run by TCRdb on the immunoSEQ multiplex PCR reads, gives a single entry per CDR3 protein. The sample contains 80,000 to 90,000 distinct CDR3 sequences, 90% to 95% of which appear only once. The sample comprised CD8+ T cells from PBMCs. The source is a human donor in good health.

This clonotype was seen once. The chain links TRBV20-1 to TRBJ2-2; D perhaps matches TRBD1 (6 bases). Between the trimmed V and J ends, which lost 5 bases and 4 bases, there was a span of 17 bases. The CDR3 totals 15 residues. CDR1 is DFQATT and CDR2 is SNEGSKA in the germline V gene (reference sequence). Here the CDR3 reads CSAPRGGRGTGELFF. The CDR3 DNA reads as TGCAGTGCTCCCCGAGGGGGTAGGGGCACCGGGGAGCTGTTTTTT.

Written as DNA, the CDR3 is TGCAGCGCCCAATCGGGGGGCTCCTACAATGAGCAGTTCTTC. It translates to CSAQSGGSYNEQFF. The V call is TRBV29-1, the J call TRBJ2-1, with 7 bases that match TRBD2. V shed 7 bases, J shed 0 bases, and the junction held 6 bases outside the gene matches. Germline CDR1 is SQVTM and CDR2 is ANQGSEA. The CDR3 has 14 residues.

The chain couples TRBV5-1 to TRBJ2-2, with 8 bases lining up with TRBD1. The germline CDR1 and CDR2 sequences are SGHRS and YFSETQ. This CDR3 is 15 amino acids long. The V and J ends lost 5 bases and 3 bases, in that order; junction bases with no gene match: 6. CDR3 region: CASRTGTGHTGELFF. In nucleotides, the CDR3 is TGCGCCAGCAGGACGGGGACAGGACACACCGGGGAGCTGTTTTTT. The full variable domain, with the rest looked up from reference TRBV5-1 and TRBJ2-2, is KAGVTQTPRYLIKTRGQQVTLSCSPISGHRSVSWYQQTPGQGLQFLFEYFSETQRNKGNFPGRFSGRQFSNSRSEMNVSTLELGDSALYLCASRTGTGHTGELFFGEGSRLTVL.

The rearrangement uses TRBV14 and TRBJ2-1; D may be TRBD2 (5 bases). The V gene's germline CDR1 is SGHDN and CDR2 FVKESK. This CDR3 region has 14 residues. The V gene lost 3 bases and the J gene lost 7 bases, with 13 bases spanning the gap. As DNA, the CDR3 is TGTGCCAGCAGCCAGGCGGGCCCCGGAAATGAGCAGTTCTTC. Residues: CASSQAGPGNEQFF. The full variable domain, in which reference TRBV14 and TRBJ2-1 provide the parts outside the CDR3, is EAGVTQFPSHSVIEKGQTVTLRCDPISGHDNLYWYRRVMGKEIKFLLHFVKESKQDESGMPNNRFLAERTGGTYSTLKVQPAELEDSGVYFCASSQAGPGNEQFFGPGTRLTVL.

The chain carries TRBV9 and TRBJ2-3; tentative D call: TRBD2 (6 bases). Trimming took 6 bases from V and 1 from J, leaving 15 bases between them. This CDR3 has 15 amino acids. The germline V gene encodes CDR1 SGDLS and CDR2 YYNGEE. CDR3: CASTSWRDGTDTQYF. CDR3 coding DNA: TGTGCCAGCACCTCCTGGCGGGACGGCACAGATACGCAGTATTTT. The entire variable domain, with the rest obtained from reference TRBV9 and TRBJ2-3, is as follows: DSGVTQTPKHLITATGQRVTLRCSPRSGDLSVYWYQQSLDQGLQFLIQYYNGEERAKGNILERFSAQQFPDLHSELNLSSLELGDSALYFCASTSWRDGTDTQYFGPGTRLTVL.

V is TRBV9 and J is TRBJ2-1; 8 nucleotides match TRBD1. Germline V gene lookup returns CDR1 SGDLS and CDR2 YYNGEE. The trim removed 5 bases at V and 7 bases at J, leaving 8 bases unmatched. The CDR3 contains 14 residues. CDR3 amino acids: CASRETGGKNEQFF. In nucleotides, the CDR3 is TGTGCCAGCAGGGAAACAGGGGGGAAGAATGAGCAGTTCTTC.

V and J are TRBV12-3 or TRBV12-4 and TRBJ1-2, with 9 bases aligning to TRBD1. The CDR3 covers 13 residues. Trimming removed 4 bases from V and 11 bases from J; junction bases left unmatched: 8. CDR3 loop: CASSWTTGGWYTF. The CDR3 DNA reads as TGTGCCAGCAGTTGGACGACAGGGGGATGGTACACCTTC.

The genes are TRBV30 and TRBJ1-1; D is uncertain. Germline V gene data show CDR1 as GTSNPN and CDR2 as SVGIG (reference sequence). The CDR3 consists of 12 residues. Trimming shortened V by 2 bases and J by 4 bases, and 8 bases separated the two germline ends. Here the CDR3 DNA reads TGTGCCTGGAGTATCCCGGGCACTGAAGCTTTCTTT. Encoded protein: CAWSIPGTEAFF.

The V call is TRBV6-1, the J call TRBJ2-2; D possibly corresponds to TRBD1 (6 bases). Germline lookup yields CDR1 MNHNS and CDR2 SASEGT. Trimming took 2 bases from V and 4 from J, leaving 14 bases between them. The CDR3 loop spans 16 amino acids. The CDR3 DNA sequence: TGTGCCAGCAGTGAACTTAAACACAGGGCCACCGGGGAGCTGTTTTTT. Residues: CASSELKHRATGELFF.

The gene calls are TRBV7-9 and TRBJ1-1; TRBD1 matches 8 bases. Germline V CDR1 and CDR2: SEHNR, FQNEAQ (reference sequence). The CDR3 runs 16 residues. The trim removed 3 bases at V and 1 base at J, leaving 7 bases unmatched. This CDR3 is CASSFQGAAPNTEAFF. In DNA form, the CDR3 reads TGTGCCAGCAGCTTCCAGGGGGCTGCTCCGAACACTGAAGCTTTCTTT.

The chain links TRBV13 to TRBJ1-2; perhaps TRBD1 as D (5 bases). The CDR3 is 13 amino acids. Germline V gives CDR1 PRHDT, CDR2 FYEKMQ (reference sequence). V was shortened by 0 bases and J by 7 bases, with 9 bases between the two germline ends. CDR3 loop: CASSLGRESGYTF. CDR3 DNA: TGTGCCAGCAGCTTAGGCAGGGAGAGTGGCTACACCTTC.

The CDR3 protein is CASSLGQVFSGANVLTF. CDR3 sequence (DNA): TGTGCCAGCTCACTAGGACAGGTTTTCTCTGGGGCCAACGTCCTGACTTTC. The chain combines TRBV18 with TRBJ2-6; 7 bases are shared with TRBD1. The CDR3 totals 17 residues. In germline, CDR1 is KGHSH, CDR2 LQKENI. V shed 4 bases, J shed 0 bases, and the junction held 6 bases outside the gene matches.

This clonotype is a singleton in its sample. The chain links TRBV30 to TRBJ1-1, with no clear D. The V end lost 4 bases, the J end lost 4 bases, and 13 bases lay between the germline ends. This CDR3 comprises 13 residues. The germline gives CDR1 GTSNPN, CDR2 SVGIG (reference sequence). The CDR3 sequence: CAWIDPLFTEAFF. As DNA, the CDR3 is TGTGCCTGGATCGACCCATTATTCACTGAAGCTTTCTTT. Filled out from reference TRBV30 and TRBJ1-1, the complete variable domain reads SQTIHQWPATLVQPVGSPLSLECTVEGTSNPNLYWYRQAAGRGLQLLFYSVGIGQISSEVPQNLSASRPQDRQFILSSKKLLLSDSGFYLCAWIDPLFTEAFFGQGTRLTVV.

This rearrangement joins TRBV7-9 to TRBJ1-2, with TRBD1 identical over 7 bases. Germline V gene lookup returns CDR1 SEHNR and CDR2 FQNEAQ (reference sequence). There are 11 residues in the CDR3. The ends lost 5 bases at V and 8 bases at J; junction bases unmatched: 2. In nucleotides, the CDR3 is TGTGCCAGCAGCCGGACAGGAGGCTACACCTTC. This translates into CASSRTGGYTF.

The chain is built from TRBV3-1 and TRBJ2-7; tentatively, D is TRBD1 (6 bases). V was clipped by 1 base and J by 5 bases, with 12 bases between them. The CDR3 loop spans 14 amino acids. Germline V gene lookup returns CDR1 LGHDT and CDR2 YNNKEL (reference sequence). The CDR3 nucleotides are TGTGCCAGCAGCCAAGCGACAGGAATCGACGAGCAGTACTTC. It yields the protein CASSQATGIDEQYF.

The chain links TRBV6-6 to TRBJ2-3; D gene uncertain. CDR1 and CDR2 from the germline V gene are MNHNY and SVGAGI (reference sequence). V was shortened by 0 bases and J by 4 bases, with 5 bases between the two germline ends. This CDR3 has 13 residues. CDR3 DNA: TGTGCCAGCAGTTACTCGTCCCCAGATACGCAGTATTTT. Its protein is CASSYSSPDTQYF.

This clonotype was picked up one time. V and J are TRBV19 and TRBJ2-2, with D possibly called TRBD1 or TRBD2 (5 bases each). Between the trimmed V and J ends, which lost 8 bases and 4 bases, there was a span of 17 bases. Germline lookup yields CDR1 LNHDA and CDR2 SQIVND (reference sequence). The CDR3 covers 15 residues. CDR3 amino acids: CASGLGEGVTGELFF. CDR3 nucleotides: TGTGCCAGTGGGCTCGGGGAAGGGGTCACCGGGGAGCTGTTTTTT.

V and J are TRBV30 and TRBJ2-6; possible D gene TRBD2, 5 bases. V was trimmed by 0 bases and J by 2 bases, leaving 11 bases between them. Germline lookup yields CDR1 GTSNPN and CDR2 SVGIG (reference sequence). The CDR3 has 16 residues. The CDR3 region is CAWSVPGIAGANVLTF. The CDR3 DNA reads as TGTGCCTGGAGTGTCCCGGGGATTGCTGGGGCCAACGTCCTGACTTTC.

The chain recombines TRBV27 with TRBJ1-1; TRBD1 agrees at 8 bases. Per the germline V gene, CDR1 is MNHEY and CDR2 is SMNVEV (reference sequence). With 4 bases clipped from V and 6 bases from J, the junction kept 4 bases outside the gene matches. This CDR3 has 13 amino acids. CDR3 DNA sequence: TGTGCCAGCAGTTCGACAGGGGTCGCTGAAGCTTTCTTT. It is translated as CASSSTGVAEAFF.

This chain joins TRBV27 and TRBJ2-5, with D tentatively TRBD1 (6 bases). The CDR3 consists of 14 residues. Germline CDR1 MNHEY, CDR2 SMNVEV (reference sequence). Deletions cut 3 bases from V and 4 bases from J, with 12 bases between. CDR3 residues: CASSLIDRLETQYF. CDR3 DNA sequence: TGTGCCAGCAGTTTGATTGACAGGCTAGAGACCCAGTACTTC.

This sequence joins TRBV7-6 and TRBJ1-2, with TRBD1 matching over 7 bases. Germline loops: CDR1 SGHVS, CDR2 FNYEAQ. V shed 5 bases and J 4 bases; nucleotides not matched to a gene: 7. CDR3 size: 14 residues. The CDR3 spells CASSIDRAGYGYTF. In DNA form, the CDR3 reads TGTGCCAGCAGCATCGACAGGGCCGGCTATGGCTACACCTTC.

V is TRBV30 and J is TRBJ2-7; D gene unclear. V dropped 0 bases and J dropped 7 bases, with 7 bases sitting between them. Germline values: CDR1 GTSNPN, CDR2 SVGIG (reference sequence). The CDR3 covers 11 residues. CDR3 nucleotides: TGTGCCTGGAGTGTACACCCGGAGCAGTACTTC. Amino acids: CAWSVHPEQYF. Filled out from reference TRBV30 and TRBJ2-7, the complete variable domain reads SQTIHQWPATLVQPVGSPLSLECTVEGTSNPNLYWYRQAAGRGLQLLFYSVGIGQISSEVPQNLSASRPQDRQFILSSKKLLLSDSGFYLCAWSVHPEQYFGPGTRLTVT.

This clonotype was seen just once. This rearrangement joins TRBV7-9 to TRBJ1-5, with unresolved D. V dropped 7 bases and J dropped 4 bases, with 11 bases sitting between them. The CDR3 spans 13 residues. Germline V lookup: CDR1 SEHNR, CDR2 FQNEAQ (reference sequence). CDR3 loop: CASTIGSNQPQHF. CDR3 sequence (DNA): TGTGCCAGCACCATCGGGAGTAATCAGCCCCAGCATTTT.

This clonotype has a handful of counts. The V gene is TRBV2, the J gene TRBJ2-7; D might be TRBD1 (5 bases). CDR3 size: 12 residues. V dropped 4 bases and J dropped 2 bases, with 6 bases sitting between them. Germline CDR1 is SNHLY and CDR2 is FYNNEI. The CDR3 nucleotides read TGTGCCAGCAGTGGACAGACCTACGAGCAGTACTTC. The encoded protein is CASSGQTYEQYF.

The chain uses TRBV6-1 and TRBJ2-5; D remains unclear. The CDR3 contains 11 residues. Looked up from germline, CDR1 is MNHNS and CDR2 is SASEGT. The V end lost 5 bases, the J end lost 3 bases, and 4 bases lay between the germline ends. DNA for the CDR3: TGTGCCAGCAGTAAGGAAGAGACCCAGTACTTC. Amino acids: CASSKEETQYF.

The chain carries TRBV19 and TRBJ2-2, with TRBD1 matching 8 bases. The junction had 5 bases not matched to a gene; V was cut back by 3 bases and J by 5 bases. The CDR3 has 15 amino acids. Germline V gene sequence: CDR1 LNHDA, CDR2 SQIVND (reference sequence). The CDR3 DNA is TGTGCCAGTAGTATTCAGGGGGCCGGGACCGGGGAGCTGTTTTTT. Its translation: CASSIQGAGTGELFF.